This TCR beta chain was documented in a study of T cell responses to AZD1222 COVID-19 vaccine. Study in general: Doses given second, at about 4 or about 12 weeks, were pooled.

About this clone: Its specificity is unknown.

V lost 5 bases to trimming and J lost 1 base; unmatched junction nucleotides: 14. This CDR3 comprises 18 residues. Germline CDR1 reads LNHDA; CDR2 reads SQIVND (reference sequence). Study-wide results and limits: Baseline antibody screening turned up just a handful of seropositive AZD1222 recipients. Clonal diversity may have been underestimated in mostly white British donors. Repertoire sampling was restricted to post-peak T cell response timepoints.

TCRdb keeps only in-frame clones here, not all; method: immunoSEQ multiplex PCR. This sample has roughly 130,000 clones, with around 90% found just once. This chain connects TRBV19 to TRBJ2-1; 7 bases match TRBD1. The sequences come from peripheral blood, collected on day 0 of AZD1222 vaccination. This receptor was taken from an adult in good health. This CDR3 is CASSVPLRGRLSYNEQFF. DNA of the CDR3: TGTGCCAGTAGTGTGCCGCTAAGGGGGCGCCTATCCTACAATGAGCAGTTCTTC.